This T cell receptor (beta chain) was observed in a study of cytomegalovirus exposure and HLA in healthy donors (dated by TCRdb to the late 2010s). Looking at the study overall: An earlier analysis of approximately 640 of the donors reported more than 250 Gb of sequence data and approximately 110 million unique TCR beta sequences from about 200 million T cells. Roughly 300 gigabases of sequencing data and tens of millions of unique TCR sequences were included in an early release covering roughly 700 HLA-typed donors. To decide whether each TCR beta V gene segment behaved as functional or pseudogenic, an earlier analysis of approximately 590 of the donors relied on high-throughput TCR beta sequencing. The number of donors typed differed by locus, with about 629-630 for A, B, C, DRB1 and DQB1, roughly 550 for DQA1, 600 to 610 for DPA1, and 472 for DPB1. In a later analysis, previously published TCR beta repertoires from about 640 donors were re-analyzed and high-resolution HLA genotyping was added so that TCR occurrence patterns could be studied. The aim of the study was to test whether cataloging public T cell receptors could identify signatures of past pathogen exposure. Rather than drawing on any new phenotypic data, the later analysis identified candidate immune exposures from TCR beta sequences and the way those sequences occurred across donors. HLA typing included class I and class II loci at four-digit resolution. Besides the first cohort of 500 to 700 subjects, a separate validation cohort made up of 90 to 150 different subjects was used. The study profiled the T cell repertoires of 500 to 800 subjects by immunosequencing and related them to cytomegalovirus serostatus. Among the roughly 380 genotyped donors, approximately 77% belonged to the genetic ancestry cluster associated with self-reported Caucasian donors. Several DR-DQ haplotypes were treated as single units for association and clustering because of strong linkage in the cohort. Alongside the repertoire data, information on donor age, sex, ethnicity and CMV serostatus was compiled. On average, about 240,000 unique TCR beta nucleotide sequences were sequenced per donor among 350 to 400 genotyped donors of the cohort, with 15% to 20% of those sequences being non-productive. Every repertoire in the discovery cohort had been generated on one and the same sequencing platform. A later genetic analysis used genome-wide SNP genotypes for about 60% of the 666 donors, treating that subset as a discovery cohort. High-throughput TCR immunosequencing, statistical association of individual TCRs with disease status, and machine learning were combined to predict cytomegalovirus infection status.

Library prep was done by the immunoSEQ multiplex PCR assay. The multiplex PCR relied on a mix of 60 forward primers for TCR Vbeta segments and 13 reverse primers for TCR Jbeta segments. Amplification of the CDR3 region of rearranged TCR beta genes was performed with a multiplex PCR assay on genomic DNA. On the Illumina HiSeq System, the amplified TCR beta libraries were sequenced as 87-base-pair reads. The original methods were these. A later analysis counted about 82 million unique TCR beta chains across the 500 to 850 repertoires, and approximately 11 million of these chains were shared by at least two donors. Raw reads were error-corrected and collapsed into unique sequences by a nearest-neighbor algorithm in which closely related sequences were merged to remove PCR and sequencing errors. To assign V, D and J gene segments, CDR3 sequences were aligned to IMGT reference sequences. For a sequence to be retained, a match of at least six nucleotides was required to both a V gene segment and a J gene segment. Rearrangements were classified as productive when the CDR3 lacked stop codons and remained in frame with V and J, and all other rearrangements were classified as non-productive. CDR3 was defined by IMGT convention, running from the second conserved V-encoded cysteine to the conserved J-encoded phenylalanine. The earlier analysis of more than 450 of the donors excluded sequences that lacked an unambiguous match to a single V gene segment. An earlier analysis of 450 to 650 of the donors called V segments functional above 56.7% productive rearrangements and segregating when the between-donor standard deviation exceeded 5%. A statistical classification framework was built to diagnose cytomegalovirus status from the catalog of TCR beta chain sequences. In a later analysis, V and J genes were assigned by comparing TCR nucleotide sequences against IMGT/GENE-DB human TR gene sequences. In a later analysis, CDR3 sequences and most-parsimonious VDJ recombination scenarios were assigned using the TCRdist pipeline. In a later analysis, every TCR beta chain was defined by the combination of its CDR3 amino acid sequence and its V-gene family, and reads without a unique V-gene family were dropped. As a way to deal with suspected cross-contamination and a sequencing artifact, a later analysis dropped under 600 nucleotide sequences that were highly shared and had low generation probability. In a later analysis, a clonal expansion index for each public chain was calculated from normalized within-repertoire ranks of inferred template counts. In a later analysis, generation probabilities were computed using a VDJ recombination model fitted to out-of-frame rearrangements, and the results were checked against IGoR. Hypergeometric tests were used in a later analysis to score TCR-TCR, TCR-HLA and TCR-CMV co-occurrence, with a repertoire-size bias correction applied to the TCR pairs. A later analysis estimated false discovery rates by permuting HLA or CMV assignments 20 times. A later analysis grouped co-occurring TCRs with DBSCAN, adding TCRdist sequence similarity when clustering within HLA-allele-positive subsets. For co-occurrence clustering, repertoires with fewer than 30,000 or more than 120,000 public chains were excluded, along with roughly 5 repertoires with anomalous nucleotide sharing. What TCRdb holds here is the immuneACCESS table cut down to in-frame rearrangements. Part of the clones is not present; checked against another copy, under half of the missing clones reflect an unresolved V gene, and the others are unexplained. The D gene and trimming were derived from the DNA, and the V and J assignments and clone size from that table. The sample table records some 130,000 clones. The top ten clonotypes cover under 2% of the sample.

As for this clone: There is no known antigen for this receptor.

Points the paper makes about the study in general: In both the original and validation cohorts, the classifier was reported to diagnose cytomegalovirus status with high specificity and sensitivity. CMV serostatus was the only immune exposure information available for the cohort. A further reported finding was that TCR beta sequences accurately predicted the HLA-A and HLA-B alleles for most subjects in the first cohort. The authors suggested that the approach could potentially be extended to other disease states and immunological phenotypes. Across donors, most TCR sequences were observed very rarely, whereas some public TCRs were present in many individuals. A later analysis found that TCR association rates varied across HLA loci, with DRB1 alleles showing the most associated TCRs and HLA-C alleles the fewest. Specific HLA alleles were associated with about 17,000 TCR beta sequences at a false discovery rate of 0.05 in a later analysis. Because HLA typing was unavailable for some donors at each locus, only the typed subset was used in association tests. In vitro tests confirmed that three of the cytomegalovirus-associated TCR beta chains recognize cytomegalovirus antigens. A cluster of highly shared sequence variants was judged likely to represent a technical artifact of the sequencing pipeline. When HLA alleles, especially DR and DQ, strongly co-occurred, TCR associations were difficult to assign to individual alleles. Correlated functional status among segregating V segments might reflect linkage disequilibrium, but an unknown experimental factor could not be ruled out. Most CMV-associated TCR beta chains appeared to be HLA-restricted in a later analysis, and the HLA associations seemed to be driven largely by CMV exposure. Compared with equally common non-associated chains, HLA-associated TCR beta chains in a later analysis were more clonally expanded and had lower generation probabilities. Presence/absence analyses assumed roughly uniform sequencing depth across donors, an assumption that may not hold. A later genetic analysis associated a missense DCLRE1C variant with V-gene and J-gene trimming of TCR beta chains, and an independent cohort replicated the association. A later analysis reported that several top co-occurrence clusters appeared linked to parvovirus B19, influenza, CMV and Epstein-Barr virus. According to a later genetic analysis, donors in an Asian-associated ancestry cluster had fewer N-insertions in productive TCRs than the approximately 670-donor mean. The study listed 170 or so TCR beta chains as associated with cytomegalovirus. In an earlier analysis of 500 to 650 of the donors, most TCR beta V segments appeared in productive rearrangements about 87% or about 30% of the time, broadly matching IMGT annotations. Because counts were too low, seventeen rarely observed V segments, including chromosome 9 orphons, were left out of the earlier analysis of some 600 of the donors. The cohort was sequenced for TCR beta chains only, and without alpha or paired-chain data the features that could be detected were limited.

The cohort comprised some 730 healthy bone marrow donors. At the time of sampling, all cohort members were nominally healthy, though unrecorded immune exposures were likely present. The donor tested CMV seropositive, placing the donor among the 290 or so seropositive members of the cohort. Each donor provided a peripheral blood sample, and peripheral blood mononuclear cells were used for TCR beta sequencing. Genomic DNA extraction from the blood cell samples was performed with the Qiagen DNeasy Blood Extraction Kit. The sample was PBMCs. The TCR was taken from a woman in her thirties or forties in good health and CMV-seropositive.

The CDR3 region has the sequence CASSEGPDPYNEQFF. The nucleotide sequence is given as TGCGCCAGCAGCGAGGGCCCGGACCCCTACAATGAGCAGTTCTTC. The chain was built from TRBV5-1 and TRBJ2-1; the best D guess is TRBD2, with 5 bases matching. The CDR3 spans 15 residues, from the cysteine through the phenylalanine. The only DNA kept is the CDR3, 45 bases in frame from the first base. CDR1 and CDR2 (SGHRS, YFSETQ) derive from the germline V gene. V is reduced by 4 bases and J by 2 bases, leaving a spacing of 13 bases between them.